The 20 T cell receptor beta chains below all came from one sample that was sequenced in a study of blood T cell repertoires in COVID-19. The protocol was immunoSEQ multiplex PCR, while the TCRdb copy is restricted to in-frame clones and leaves out a portion. The top ten clones hold approximately 25% of a sample with roughly 94,000 clones, 84% of them seen once. Material for sequencing was peripheral blood. The source of these receptors is a man aged 55 to 70 with acute or convalescent COVID-19.

This clone was seen a few times. The rearrangement uses TRBV6-4 and TRBJ2-3; TRBD1 matches 7 bases. The length of the CDR3 is 15 residues. Per germline, CDR1 MRHNA and CDR2 SNTAGT. The V and J ends lost 2 bases and 4 bases, in that order; junction bases with no gene match: 6. The CDR3 spells CASSDGQGVSDTQYF. The CDR3 DNA follows: TGTGCCAGCAGTGACGGGCAGGGGGTTTCAGATACGCAGTATTTT.

The V call is TRBV7-2, the J call TRBJ1-5, with 7 nucleotides matching TRBD1. V lost 2 bases to trimming and J lost 1 base; unmatched junction nucleotides: 5. The V gene's germline CDR1 is SGHTA and CDR2 FQGNSA. The CDR3 consists of 16 residues. The CDR3 spells CASSLIGGWSNQPQHF. DNA of the CDR3: TGTGCCAGCAGCTTAATAGGGGGCTGGAGCAATCAGCCCCAGCATTTT.

This chain uses TRBV28 with TRBJ1-2, with TRBD1 identical over 9 bases. Unmatched junction bases numbered 8, after V lost 5 bases and J lost 4 bases. Looked up from germline, CDR1 is MDHEN and CDR2 is SYDVKM. The CDR3 is made up of 15 amino acids. The CDR3 here is CASSLPGTGTYGYTF. CDR3 in DNA: TGTGCCAGCAGTCTCCCCGGGACAGGGACCTATGGCTACACCTTC.

The V call is TRBV7-6, the J call TRBJ2-7, with 9 bases lining up with TRBD1. V was pared by 3 bases and J by 2 bases, with 5 bases of the junction left unmatched. This CDR3 is built from 15 residues. The germline V gene has CDR1 SGHVS and CDR2 FNYEAQ. The CDR3 region is CASSLGTGRTYEQYF. The CDR3 DNA reads as TGTGCCAGCAGCTTGGGGACAGGGAGGACCTACGAGCAGTACTTC. The variable domain in full, with the rest retrieved from reference TRBV7-6 and TRBJ2-7, is GAGVSQSPRYKVTKRGQDVALRCDPISGHVSLYWYRQALGQGPEFLTYFNYEAQQDKSGLPNDRFSAERPEGSISTLTIQRTEQRDSAMYRCASSLGTGRTYEQYFGPGTRLTVT.

The rearrangement links TRBV5-1 to TRBJ2-1; 7 positions match TRBD2. CDR1 is SGHRS, CDR2 YFSETQ, per germline. There are 16 residues in the CDR3. The V and J ends lost 4 bases and 1 base, in that order; junction bases with no gene match: 8. The CDR3 sequence is CASSPNSGGSYNEQFF. The CDR3 nucleotides are TGCGCCAGCAGCCCCAATTCGGGGGGTTCCTACAATGAGCAGTTCTTC.

The gene calls are TRBV27 and TRBJ1-2; 8 nucleotides agree with TRBD1. V was clipped by 0 bases and J by 4 bases; unmatched bases: 13. The CDR3 extends over 18 amino acids. In germline, CDR1 is MNHEY, CDR2 SMNVEV (reference sequence). CDR3 loop: CASSLSPYAHTGGYGYTF. The CDR3 DNA follows: TGTGCCAGCAGTTTATCCCCCTACGCCCACACAGGGGGCTATGGCTACACCTTC.

This chain uses TRBV5-4 with TRBJ1-1; D possibly corresponds to TRBD1 (6 bases). CDR1 and CDR2 from the germline V gene are SGHNT and YYREEE (reference sequence). CDR3 size: 14 residues. V lost 3 bases and J 2 bases, leaving 11 bases between the germline ends. The CDR3 DNA reads as TGTGCCAGCAGCTCTGGACAGCTTAACACTGAAGCTTTCTTT. Translated: CASSSGQLNTEAFF.

The chain uses TRBV7-2 and TRBJ1-6; D perhaps matches TRBD1 (6 bases). The CDR3 sequence is 15 residues long. The germline V and J ends were trimmed by 5 bases and 7 bases, with 15 bases remaining between them. CDR1 and CDR2 from the germline V gene are SGHTA and FQGNSA. CDR3 protein: CASSQQGRPNSPLHF. CDR3 coding DNA: TGTGCCAGCAGCCAACAGGGAAGGCCAAATTCACCCCTCCACTTT.

This clone was found a few times. The chain links TRBV3-1 (or the pseudogene TRBV3-2) to TRBJ2-3, with TRBD2 matching 9 bases. The CDR3 loop spans 16 amino acids. Germline CDR1 is LGHDT and CDR2 is YNNKEL (reference sequence). J lost 0 bases, V lost 1 base, and 2 bases had no gene match. In DNA form, the CDR3 reads TGTGCCAGCAGCCAAGGGGCGGGGGGGAGCACAGATACGCAGTATTTT. Its translation is CASSQGAGGSTDTQYF.

The rearrangement joins TRBV11-2 to TRBJ2-3; TRBD1 matches at 7 bases. Per germline, CDR1 SGHAT and CDR2 FQNNGV. V shed 5 bases, J shed 4 bases, and the junction held 12 bases outside the gene matches. The CDR3 is 16 amino acids. The CDR3, as DNA: TGTGCCAGCAGCCTGACAGGGCCTGCAAGGGCAGATACGCAGTATTTT. This translates into CASSLTGPARADTQYF.

The V gene is TRBV19, the J gene TRBJ2-5; D possibly corresponds to TRBD1 (6 bases). V gave up 8 bases and J gave up 5 bases, with 12 bases separating them. Germline lookup yields CDR1 LNHDA and CDR2 SQIVND (reference sequence). The CDR3 is 12 amino acids. The CDR3 coding sequence is TGTGCCAGTTCCGGACAGTATGAGACCCAGTACTTC. It yields the protein CASSGQYETQYF.

V gene TRBV5-1 combines with J gene TRBJ2-2, with 7 bases matching TRBD1. From germline, CDR1 is SGHRS and CDR2 YFSETQ. With V trimmed by 6 bases and J by 6 bases, 8 bases remained unmatched. The CDR3 has 14 residues. In nucleotides, the CDR3 is TGCGCCAGCATCCAGACAGGGCGGGCCGGGGAGCTGTTTTTT. As protein: CASIQTGRAGELFF.

The chain uses TRBV2 and TRBJ2-3; the match to TRBD1 covers 8 bases. CDR3 length: 15 residues. Trimming removed 3 bases from V and 1 base from J; junction bases left unmatched: 3. CDR1 is SNHLY and CDR2 is FYNNEI in the germline V gene. CDR3 sequence (DNA): TGTGCCAGCAGTGATTTGACAGGGGGCACAGATACGCAGTATTTT. Protein sequence: CASSDLTGGTDTQYF.

This sequence joins TRBV5-1 and TRBJ1-4; 7 bases match TRBD1. Germline V gives CDR1 SGHRS, CDR2 YFSETQ. The CDR3 is 14 amino acids. J was trimmed by 4 bases and V by 4 bases; bases with no gene match: 4. CDR3 amino acids: CASSRDRDNEKLFF. The CDR3 nucleotides are TGCGCCAGCAGCCGCGACAGGGATAATGAAAAACTGTTTTTT.

The J gene is TRBJ2-7, the V gene TRBV5-4, with 7 nucleotides matching TRBD2. CDR1 is SGHNT and CDR2 is YYREEE in the germline V gene (reference sequence). The CDR3 totals 14 residues. V was clipped by 4 bases and J by 6 bases; unmatched bases: 10. The CDR3 sequence is CASSPEPSSGEQYV. CDR3 DNA sequence: TGTGCCAGCAGCCCGGAACCCTCTAGCGGCGAGCAGTACGTC.

The chain recombines TRBV12-2 with TRBJ2-3; the table's D gene call, TRBD2, was not cross checked with the DNA. TRBV12-2 is a known pseudogene. The CDR3 sequence is 13 residues long. Written as DNA, the CDR3 is TGTGCAAGTCGCTTACCGAGCACAGATACGCAGTATTTT. It specifies CASRLPSTDTQYF.

This sequence joins TRBV2 and TRBJ2-4; weak D call: TRBD1 (6 bases). Germline CDR1 SNHLY, CDR2 FYNNEI. V gave up 6 bases and J gave up 2 bases, with 8 bases separating them. CDR3 size: 13 residues. The CDR3 sequence: CASSRDTKNIQYF. In DNA form, the CDR3 reads TGTGCCAGCAGCCGGGACACCAAAAACATTCAGTACTTC. Using reference TRBV2 and TRBJ2-4 for the parts outside the CDR3, the full variable domain is EPEVTQTPSHQVTQMGQEVILRCVPISNHLYFYWYRQILGQKVEFLVSFYNNEISEKSEIFDDQFSVERPDGSNFTLKIRSTKLEDSAMYFCASSRDTKNIQYFGAGTRLSVL.

The rearrangement joins TRBV5-8 to TRBJ2-7; possibly TRBD1 for D (5 bases). The germline V gene has CDR1 SGHTS and CDR2 YDEGEE. V lost 0 bases and J 2 bases, leaving 6 bases between the germline ends. The CDR3 has 13 residues. CDR3 region: CASSLEGPYEQYV. The CDR3 coding sequence is TGTGCCAGCAGCTTGGAGGGGCCCTACGAGCAGTACGTC.

This chain links TRBV5-1 with TRBJ2-5; TRBD1 agrees at 9 bases. Germline lookup yields CDR1 SGHRS and CDR2 YFSETQ. The CDR3 spans 17 residues. Trimming took 3 bases from V and 5 from J; bases not matched to a gene: 14. DNA of the CDR3: TGCGCCAGCAGCTACTTTCCCCGTGACAGGGGGGGTGAGACCCAGTACTTC. Translated, it gives CASSYFPRDRGGETQYF.

This sequence joins TRBV19 and TRBJ1-5; 12 bases are shared with TRBD1. This CDR3 region has 17 residues. J was trimmed by 5 bases and V by 1 base; bases with no gene match: 6. Germline CDR1 LNHDA, CDR2 SQIVND (reference sequence). The CDR3 sequence is CASSIVGTGGIYQPQHF. DNA of the CDR3: TGTGCCAGTAGTATAGTCGGGACAGGGGGCATCTATCAGCCCCAGCATTTT.